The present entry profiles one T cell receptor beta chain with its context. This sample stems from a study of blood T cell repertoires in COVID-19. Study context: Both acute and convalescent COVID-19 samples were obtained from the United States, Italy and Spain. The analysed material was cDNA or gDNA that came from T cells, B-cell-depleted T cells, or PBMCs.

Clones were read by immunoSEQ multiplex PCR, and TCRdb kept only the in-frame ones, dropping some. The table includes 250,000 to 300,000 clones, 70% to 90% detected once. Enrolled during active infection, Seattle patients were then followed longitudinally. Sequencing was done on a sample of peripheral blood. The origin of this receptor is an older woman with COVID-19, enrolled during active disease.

The chain's CDR3 is CASSDSGTTGGGYTF. The CDR3 DNA is TGTGCCAGTAGTGACTCCGGGACAACCGGGGGGGGCTACACCTTC. The rearrangement links TRBV19 to TRBJ1-2; maybe TRBD1 (6 bases). There are 15 residues in the CDR3. Germline V CDR1 and CDR2: LNHDA, SQIVND (reference sequence). Trimming removed 5 bases at V and 8 bases at J, with 21 bases between.